This T cell receptor beta chain originates from a study of blood T cell repertoires in COVID-19. TCRdb's copy holds only in-frame clones and misses some; the assay was immunoSEQ multiplex PCR. This sample has some 28,000 clones, with around 88% found just once. The clonotype originates from a human donor in a cohort sampled during active COVID-19. Sequencing input: peripheral blood.

The CDR3 DNA sequence: TGTGCCAGTAGTATAGATCTGGGCGGGGCCTACAATGAGCAGTTCTTC. It yields the protein CASSIDLGGAYNEQFF. The chain carries TRBV19 and TRBJ2-1; D is perhaps TRBD2 (6 bases). The CDR3 has 16 residues. The V gene's germline CDR1 is LNHDA and CDR2 SQIVND (reference sequence). Trimming shortened V by 0 bases and J by 2 bases, and 11 bases separated the two germline ends.